This T cell receptor (beta chain) appears in the sequencing data of a study of cytomegalovirus exposure and HLA in healthy donors. Overall study findings and caveats: Altogether, around 160 TCR beta chains were recorded as cytomegalovirus-associated. Some V segments could not be told apart, so they were left out, TRBV6-2 and TRBV6-3 among them.

The CDR3 extends over 15 amino acids. Germline CDR1 is SNHLY and CDR2 is FYNNEI. V lost 10 bases and J lost 9; bases outside the gene matches: 17. On this clone itself: Antigen specificity is unknown.

Primers: 60 Vbeta forward and 13 Jbeta reverse. Repertoires were generated with immunoSEQ multiplex PCR, while TCRdb's copy carries only in-frame clones and drops some. The data contain over 110,000 clones, 70% to 75% of them singletons. The material sequenced was PBMCs. The rearrangement uses TRBV2 and TRBJ2-5, with 10 bases identical to TRBD2. The receptor was isolated from a woman aged 40-49 years in good health and CMV-seronegative. CDR3 sequence: CATHSSGGALGSQYF. The CDR3 bases are TGTGCCACTCATTCAAGCGGGGGGGCACTGGGGTCCCAGTACTTC.